The clone carrying this T cell receptor (beta chain) has a handful of counts. Using immunoSEQ multiplex PCR, the repertoire was profiled, and TCRdb retains in-frame clones only, with some absent. The sample lists 20,000 to 25,000 clones, about 73% occurring once. The CDR3 runs 11 residues. Germline values: CDR1 MDHEN, CDR2 SYDVKM. With 5 bases removed from V and 11 bases from J, the gap between germline ends came to 10 bases. These data originate in a study of radiotherapy plus CTLA-4 blockade in lung cancer. Chemo-refractory metastatic non-small-cell lung cancer patients underwent focal radiation alongside CTLA-4 blockade with ipilimumab.

The J gene is TRBJ2-1, the V gene TRBV28, with no clear D. This TCR was recovered from a human donor with non-small cell lung cancer who had stable disease on radiotherapy plus ipilimumab. The material sequenced was peripheral blood, taken from a patient treated with radiotherapy plus ipilimumab. CDR3 amino acids: CASSTPVQQFF. Here the CDR3 DNA reads TGTGCCAGCAGTACCCCTGTACAGCAGTTCTTC. Filled out from reference TRBV28 and TRBJ2-1, the complete variable domain reads DVKVTQSSRYLVKRTGEKVFLECVQDMDHENMFWYRQDPGLGLRLIYFSYDVKMKEKGDIPEGYSVSREKKERFSLILESASTNQTSMYLCASSTPVQQFFGPGTRLTVL.